Presented here are 8 T cell receptor beta chains from one specimen sequenced in a study of cytomegalovirus exposure and HLA in healthy donors. The primer mix had 60 Vbeta and 13 Jbeta primers. Libraries were prepared by immunoSEQ multiplex PCR; TCRdb keeps only in-frame clonotypes and omits some of them. The sample lists around 100,000 clones, roughly 70% occurring once. Sequencing was carried out using PBMCs. These receptors originate from a woman between 18 and 29 years old in good health and CMV-seropositive.

The rearrangement uses TRBV5-4 and TRBJ2-7; a possible D gene is TRBD1 (5 bases). V was clipped by 4 bases and J by 0 bases, with 14 bases between them. The CDR3 spans 15 residues. Looked up from germline, CDR1 is SGHNT and CDR2 is YYREEE (reference sequence). The CDR3 DNA is TGTGCCAGCAGCCGCGACAGCCCACTCTCCTACGAGCAGTACTTC. Amino acid sequence: CASSRDSPLSYEQYF.

This clone has just a few counts. The rearrangement joins TRBV5-4 to TRBJ2-2; tentative D call: TRBD2 (5 bases). V was cut by 1 base and J by 1 base, with 11 bases left in between. CDR1 is SGHNT, CDR2 YYREEE, per germline (reference sequence). The CDR3 consists of 16 residues. For the CDR3, the DNA is TGTGCCAGCAGCTTGACTAGGATCCAGAACACCGGGGAGCTGTTTTTT. It specifies CASSLTRIQNTGELFF.

This clone has a handful of counts. The chain uses TRBV7-9 and TRBJ2-7; 8 bases align to TRBD1. Germline trimming cut 7 bases from V and 5 bases from J; bases unmatched to any gene: 4. This CDR3 contains 12 residues. CDR1 and CDR2 from the germline V gene are SEHNR and FQNEAQ (reference sequence). In DNA, the CDR3 is TGTGCCAGCACCGTGACAGGGGACGAGCAGTACTTC. Amino acids: CASTVTGDEQYF.

The V gene is TRBV4-1, the J gene TRBJ2-1, with 8 positions matching TRBD2. V shed 4 bases, J shed 7 bases, and the junction held 12 bases outside the gene matches. The CDR3 runs 16 residues. Germline assignment: CDR1 MGHRA and CDR2 YSYEKL. CDR3 sequence (DNA): TGCGCCAGCAGCCCTGGGGGAAGCGGGAGTAGGAATGAGCAGTTCTTC. Encoded protein: CASSPGGSGSRNEQFF.

This clone occurred a few times. One end of the junction varies from germline; a read error may be responsible. The rearrangement joins TRBV30 to TRBJ1-3, with 9 bases that match TRBD1. The CDR3 totals 12 residues. Germline V CDR1 and CDR2: GTSNPN, SVGIG (reference sequence). The CDR3 DNA follows: TGCGGGCTAGGGACAGGGGGAAACACCATATATTTT. This gives the protein CGLGTGGNTIYF.

The V and J genes are TRBV20-1 and TRBJ2-1, with a weak D call TRBD2 (5 bases). Germline CDR1 is DFQATT and CDR2 is SNEGSKA (reference sequence). The CDR3 has 11 amino acids. The V end was cut by 0 bases, the J end by 12 bases, with 9 bases between. This CDR3 is CSARDGLLQFF. CDR3 bases: TGCAGTGCTAGAGACGGACTGTTGCAGTTCTTC.

The chain links TRBV27 to TRBJ1-5; possible D gene TRBD1, 6 bases. The CDR3 contains 15 residues. Between the trimmed V and J ends, which lost 3 bases and 6 bases, there was a span of 15 bases. Germline lookup yields CDR1 MNHEY and CDR2 SMNVEV (reference sequence). The chain's CDR3 is CASSFERGTSQPQHF. In DNA form, the CDR3 reads TGTGCCAGCAGTTTCGAAAGGGGGACGAGTCAGCCCCAGCATTTT.

This clone was observed a handful of times. The chain combines TRBV6-5 with TRBJ2-2, with a possible D match to TRBD1 (6 bases). With 5 bases removed from V and 5 bases from J, the gap between germline ends came to 15 bases. CDR3 length: 15 amino acids. Germline loops: CDR1 MNHEY, CDR2 SVGAGI. DNA for the CDR3: TGTGCCAGCAGTGGGATGGGGGCCAAAACCGGGGAGCTGTTTTTT. It translates to CASSGMGAKTGELFF.